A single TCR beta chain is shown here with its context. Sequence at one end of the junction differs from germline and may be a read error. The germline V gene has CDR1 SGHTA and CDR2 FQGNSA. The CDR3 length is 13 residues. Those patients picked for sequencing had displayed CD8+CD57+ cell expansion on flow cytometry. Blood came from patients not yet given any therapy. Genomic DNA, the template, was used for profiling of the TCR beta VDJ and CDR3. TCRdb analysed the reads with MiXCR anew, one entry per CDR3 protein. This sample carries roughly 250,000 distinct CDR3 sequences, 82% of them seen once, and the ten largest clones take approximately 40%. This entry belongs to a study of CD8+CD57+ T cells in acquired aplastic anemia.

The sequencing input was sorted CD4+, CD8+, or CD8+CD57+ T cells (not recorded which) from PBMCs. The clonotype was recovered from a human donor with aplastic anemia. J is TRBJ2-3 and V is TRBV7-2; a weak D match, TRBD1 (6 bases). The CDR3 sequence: CASSFHPAGTPYF. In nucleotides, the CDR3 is TGTGCCAGCAGCTTTCATCCAGCCGGGACACCCTATTTC. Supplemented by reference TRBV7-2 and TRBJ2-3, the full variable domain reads GAGVSQSPSNKVTEKGKDVELRCDPISGHTALYWYRQSLGQGLEFLIYFQGNSAPDKSGLPSDRFSAERTGGSVSTLTIQRTQQEDSAVYLCASSFHPAGTPYFGPGTRLTVL.